This entry concerns a single TCR beta chain. The entry originates in a study of cytomegalovirus exposure and HLA in healthy donors. This table comes from immunoSEQ multiplex PCR, and its TCRdb copy is limited to in-frame clones, with some not included. Of under 200,000 clones detected, 75% to 90% appear once; the ten largest clones hold 2% to 2.5%. Among the roughly 110 subjects of the validation cohort, separate from the roughly 670-subject first cohort, were the donors. Germline CDR1 and CDR2: KGHSH and LQKENI. The V end was cut by 2 bases, the J end by 3 bases, with 13 bases between. This CDR3 comprises 15 residues.

The sequenced sample was PBMCs. The J gene is TRBJ2-5, the V gene TRBV18; tentative D call: TRBD2 (5 bases). The sequence came from a woman aged 18 to 35 in good health and CMV-seronegative. CDR3 amino acids: CASSPALLREETQYF. The CDR3 region has the DNA TGTGCCAGCTCACCAGCGTTATTGAGGGAAGAGACCCAGTACTTC.